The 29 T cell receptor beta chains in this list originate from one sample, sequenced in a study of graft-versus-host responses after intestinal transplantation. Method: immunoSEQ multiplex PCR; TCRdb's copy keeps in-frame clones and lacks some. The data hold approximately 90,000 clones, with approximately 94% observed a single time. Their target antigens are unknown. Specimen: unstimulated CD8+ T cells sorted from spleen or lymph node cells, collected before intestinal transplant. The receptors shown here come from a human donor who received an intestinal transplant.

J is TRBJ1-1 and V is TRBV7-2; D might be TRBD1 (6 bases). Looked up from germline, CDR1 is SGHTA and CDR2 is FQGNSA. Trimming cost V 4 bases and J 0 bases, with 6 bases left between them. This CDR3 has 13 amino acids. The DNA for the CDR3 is TGTGCCAGCAGCTCAGGGGTGAACACTGAAGCTTTCTTT. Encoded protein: CASSSGVNTEAFF.

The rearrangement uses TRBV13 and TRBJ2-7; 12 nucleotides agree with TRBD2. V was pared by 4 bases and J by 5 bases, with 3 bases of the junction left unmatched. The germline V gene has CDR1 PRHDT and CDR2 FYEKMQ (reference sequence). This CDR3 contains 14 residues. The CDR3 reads CASSSRTSGNEQYF. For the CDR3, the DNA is TGTGCCAGCAGCTCCCGGACTAGCGGGAACGAGCAGTACTTC.

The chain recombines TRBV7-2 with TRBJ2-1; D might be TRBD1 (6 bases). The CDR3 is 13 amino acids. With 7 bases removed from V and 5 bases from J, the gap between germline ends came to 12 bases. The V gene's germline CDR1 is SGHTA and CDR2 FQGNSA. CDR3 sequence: CASTHREHNEQFF. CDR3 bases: TGTGCCAGCACCCACAGGGAACACAATGAGCAGTTCTTC.

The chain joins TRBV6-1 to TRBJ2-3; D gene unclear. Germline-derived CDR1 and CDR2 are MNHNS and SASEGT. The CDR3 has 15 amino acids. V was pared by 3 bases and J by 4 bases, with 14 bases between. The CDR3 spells CASSDGSLSPDTQYF. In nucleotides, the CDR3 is TGTGCCAGCAGTGACGGTAGCCTCTCACCAGATACGCAGTATTTT.

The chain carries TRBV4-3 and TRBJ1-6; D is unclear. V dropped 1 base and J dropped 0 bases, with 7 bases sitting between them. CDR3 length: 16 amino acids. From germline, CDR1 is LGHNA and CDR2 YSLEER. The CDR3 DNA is TGCGCCAGCAGCCAAGCTCTAAGCTCCTATAATTCACCCCTCCACTTT. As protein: CASSQALSSYNSPLHF.

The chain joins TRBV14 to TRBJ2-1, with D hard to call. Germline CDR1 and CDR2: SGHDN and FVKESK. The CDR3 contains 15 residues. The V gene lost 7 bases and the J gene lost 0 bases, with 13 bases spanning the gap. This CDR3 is CASTPRPSSYNEQFF. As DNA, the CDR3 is TGTGCCAGCACTCCGAGGCCTAGCTCCTACAATGAGCAGTTCTTC.

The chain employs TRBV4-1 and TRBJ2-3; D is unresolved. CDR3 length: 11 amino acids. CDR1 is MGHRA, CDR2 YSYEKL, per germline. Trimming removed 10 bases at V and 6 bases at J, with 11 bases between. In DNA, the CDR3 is TGCGCCACCAAATCAGGTGATACGCAGTATTTT. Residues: CATKSGDTQYF.

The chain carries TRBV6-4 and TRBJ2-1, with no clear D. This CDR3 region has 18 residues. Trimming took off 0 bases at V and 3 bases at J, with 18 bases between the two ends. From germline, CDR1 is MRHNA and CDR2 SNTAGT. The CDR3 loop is CASSDSDSPYPHYNEQFF. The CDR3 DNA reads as TGTGCCAGCAGTGACTCGGATAGCCCCTATCCTCACTACAATGAGCAGTTCTTC.

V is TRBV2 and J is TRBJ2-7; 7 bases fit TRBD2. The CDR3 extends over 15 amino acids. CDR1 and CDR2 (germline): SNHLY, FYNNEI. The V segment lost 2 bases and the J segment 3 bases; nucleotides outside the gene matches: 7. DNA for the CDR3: TGTGCCAGCAGTGAACAAGCGGGGTTATTCTACGAGCAGTACTTC. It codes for CASSEQAGLFYEQYF. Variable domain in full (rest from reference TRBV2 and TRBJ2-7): EPEVTQTPSHQVTQMGQEVILRCVPISNHLYFYWYRQILGQKVEFLVSFYNNEISEKSEIFDDQFSVERPDGSNFTLKIRSTKLEDSAMYFCASSEQAGLFYEQYFGPGTRLTVT.

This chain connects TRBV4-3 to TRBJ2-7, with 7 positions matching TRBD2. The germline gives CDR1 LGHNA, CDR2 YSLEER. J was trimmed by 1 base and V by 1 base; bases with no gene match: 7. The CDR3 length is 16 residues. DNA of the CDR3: TGCGCCAGCAGCCAAGGGGCTAGCGGAACTTCCTACGAGCAGTACTTC. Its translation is CASSQGASGTSYEQYF.

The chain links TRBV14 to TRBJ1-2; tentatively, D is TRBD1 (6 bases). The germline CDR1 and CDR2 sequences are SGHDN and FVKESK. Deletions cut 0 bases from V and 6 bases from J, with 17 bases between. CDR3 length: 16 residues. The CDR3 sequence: CASSQDRRGAVDGYTF. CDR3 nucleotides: TGTGCCAGCAGCCAAGATCGGCGGGGGGCTGTAGATGGCTACACCTTC.

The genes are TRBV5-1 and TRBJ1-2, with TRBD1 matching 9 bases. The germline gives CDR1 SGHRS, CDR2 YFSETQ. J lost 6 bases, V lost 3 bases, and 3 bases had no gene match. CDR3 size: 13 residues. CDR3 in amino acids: CASSWTGADGYTF. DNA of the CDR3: TGCGCCAGCAGCTGGACAGGGGCTGATGGCTACACCTTC.

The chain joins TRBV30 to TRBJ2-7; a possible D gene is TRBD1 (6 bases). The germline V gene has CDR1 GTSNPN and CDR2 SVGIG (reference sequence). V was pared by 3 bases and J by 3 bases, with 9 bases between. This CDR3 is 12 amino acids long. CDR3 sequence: CAWSSDSYEQYF. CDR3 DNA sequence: TGTGCCTGGAGCTCGGACAGCTACGAGCAGTACTTC. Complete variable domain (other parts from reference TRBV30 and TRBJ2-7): SQTIHQWPATLVQPVGSPLSLECTVEGTSNPNLYWYRQAAGRGLQLLFYSVGIGQISSEVPQNLSASRPQDRQFILSSKKLLLSDSGFYLCAWSSDSYEQYFGPGTRLTVT.

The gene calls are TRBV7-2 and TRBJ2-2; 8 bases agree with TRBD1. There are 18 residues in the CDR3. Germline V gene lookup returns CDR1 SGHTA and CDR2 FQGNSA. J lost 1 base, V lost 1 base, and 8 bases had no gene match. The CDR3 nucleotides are TGTGCCAGCAGCTTAGTTCCCCGACAGGGGCAGAACACCGGGGAGCTGTTTTTT. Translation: CASSLVPRQGQNTGELFF.

The DNA for the CDR3 is TGTGCCATCAGTGAGCCCGATAGCGGGGGAAGGAATGAGCAGTTCTTC. This sequence encodes CAISEPDSGGRNEQFF. The gene calls are TRBV10-3 and TRBJ2-1; TRBD2 matches 9 bases. Germline CDR1 reads ENHRY; CDR2 reads SYGVKD. The CDR3 contains 16 residues. J gave up 7 bases and V 2 bases, and 9 bases lay outside the gene matches.

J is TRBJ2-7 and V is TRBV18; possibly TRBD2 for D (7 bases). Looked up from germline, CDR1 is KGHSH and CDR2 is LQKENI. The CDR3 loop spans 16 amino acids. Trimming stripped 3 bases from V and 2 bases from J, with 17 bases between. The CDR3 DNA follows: TGTGCCAGCTCACCCCCGGGGCAGGGGACTACCTACGAGCAGTACTTC. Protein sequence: CASSPPGQGTTYEQYF.

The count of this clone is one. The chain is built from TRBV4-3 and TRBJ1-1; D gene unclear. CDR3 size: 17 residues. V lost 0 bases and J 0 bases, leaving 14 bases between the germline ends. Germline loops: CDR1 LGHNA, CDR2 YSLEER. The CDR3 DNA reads TGCGCCAGCAGCCAAGAGAGGGTGGGGTCGCTGAACACTGAAGCTTTCTTT. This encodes CASSQERVGSLNTEAFF.

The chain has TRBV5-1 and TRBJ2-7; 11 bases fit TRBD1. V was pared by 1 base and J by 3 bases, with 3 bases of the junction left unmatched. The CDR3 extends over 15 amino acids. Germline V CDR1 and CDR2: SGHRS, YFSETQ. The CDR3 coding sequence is TGCGCCAGCAGCTTGTCGGGGACAGGGGGCTACGAGCAGTACTTC. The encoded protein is CASSLSGTGGYEQYF.

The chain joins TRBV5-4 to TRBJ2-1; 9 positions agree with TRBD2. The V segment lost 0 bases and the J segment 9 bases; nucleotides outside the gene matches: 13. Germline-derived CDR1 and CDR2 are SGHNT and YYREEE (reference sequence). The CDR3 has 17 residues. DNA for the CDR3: TGTGCCAGCAGCTTGGTGCTTTGGGCTAGCGGGGTCATTGAGCAGTTCTTC. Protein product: CASSLVLWASGVIEQFF. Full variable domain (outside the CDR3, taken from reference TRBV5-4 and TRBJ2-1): ETGVTQSPTHLIKTRGQQVTLRCSSQSGHNTVSWYQQALGQGPQFIFQYYREEENGRGNFPPRFSGLQFPNYSSELNVNALELDDSALYLCASSLVLWASGVIEQFFGPGTRLTVL.

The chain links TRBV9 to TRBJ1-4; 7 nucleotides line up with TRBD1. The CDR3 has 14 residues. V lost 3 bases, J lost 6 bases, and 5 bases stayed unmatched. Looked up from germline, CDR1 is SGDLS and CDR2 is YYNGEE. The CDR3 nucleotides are TGTGCCAGCAGCGGGGGACAGAGCCATGAAAAACTGTTTTTT. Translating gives CASSGGQSHEKLFF.

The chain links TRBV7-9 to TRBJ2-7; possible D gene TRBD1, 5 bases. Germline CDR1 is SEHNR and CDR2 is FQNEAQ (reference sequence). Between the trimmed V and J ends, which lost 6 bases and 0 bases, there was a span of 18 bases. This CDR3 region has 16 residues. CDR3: CASSPEAGLSSYEQYF. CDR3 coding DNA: TGTGCCAGCAGTCCCGAGGCAGGGCTTAGCTCCTACGAGCAGTACTTC.

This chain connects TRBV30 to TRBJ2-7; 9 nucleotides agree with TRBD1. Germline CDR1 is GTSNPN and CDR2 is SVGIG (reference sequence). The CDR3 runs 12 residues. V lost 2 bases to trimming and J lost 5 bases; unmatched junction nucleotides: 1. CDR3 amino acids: CAWSWDRDEQYF. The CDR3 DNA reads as TGTGCCTGGAGTTGGGACAGGGACGAGCAGTACTTC. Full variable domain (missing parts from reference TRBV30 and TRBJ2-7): SQTIHQWPATLVQPVGSPLSLECTVEGTSNPNLYWYRQAAGRGLQLLFYSVGIGQISSEVPQNLSASRPQDRQFILSSKKLLLSDSGFYLCAWSWDRDEQYFGPGTRLTVT.

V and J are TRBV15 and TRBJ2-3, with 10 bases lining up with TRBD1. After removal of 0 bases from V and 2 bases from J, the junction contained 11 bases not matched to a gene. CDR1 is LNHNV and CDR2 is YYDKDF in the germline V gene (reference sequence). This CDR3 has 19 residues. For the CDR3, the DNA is TGTGCCACCAGCAGAGATGCAAGGACAGGGGGGGTCCCCACAGATACGCAGTATTTT. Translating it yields CATSRDARTGGVPTDTQYF.

In DNA, the CDR3 is TGTGCCAGTAATTACCGTGGGACAGGGATGTACACTGAAGCTTTCTTT. Protein product: CASNYRGTGMYTEAFF. The rearrangement joins TRBV19 to TRBJ1-1, with TRBD1 matching over 9 bases. Per germline, CDR1 LNHDA and CDR2 SQIVND (reference sequence). V trimming: 7 bases; J trimming: 3 bases; junction bases outside the gene matches: 12. CDR3 length: 16 amino acids.

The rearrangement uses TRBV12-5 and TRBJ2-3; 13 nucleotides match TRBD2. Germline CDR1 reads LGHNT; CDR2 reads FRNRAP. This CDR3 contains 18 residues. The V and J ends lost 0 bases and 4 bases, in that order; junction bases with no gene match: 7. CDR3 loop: CASGLVTLAGGFADTQYF. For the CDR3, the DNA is TGTGCTAGTGGTTTGGTAACACTAGCGGGGGGGTTCGCAGATACGCAGTATTTT.

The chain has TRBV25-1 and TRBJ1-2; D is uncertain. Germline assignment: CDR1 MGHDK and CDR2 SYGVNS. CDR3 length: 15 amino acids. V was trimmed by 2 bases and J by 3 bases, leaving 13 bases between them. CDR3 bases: TGTGCCAGCAGTGAAGGGCAGGATAAGGACTATGGCTACACCTTC. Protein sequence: CASSEGQDKDYGYTF.

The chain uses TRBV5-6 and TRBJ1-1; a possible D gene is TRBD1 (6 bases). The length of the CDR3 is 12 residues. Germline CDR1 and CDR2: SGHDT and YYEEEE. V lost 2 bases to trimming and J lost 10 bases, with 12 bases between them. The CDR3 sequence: CASSFLLQGAFF. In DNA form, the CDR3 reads TGTGCCAGCAGCTTTCTCCTACAGGGAGCTTTCTTT.

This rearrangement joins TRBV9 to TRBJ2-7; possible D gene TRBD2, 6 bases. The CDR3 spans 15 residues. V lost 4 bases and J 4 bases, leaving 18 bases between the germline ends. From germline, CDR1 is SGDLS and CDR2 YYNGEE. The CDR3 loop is CASSQGSGLTYEQYF. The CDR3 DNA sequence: TGTGCCAGCAGCCAAGGGTCGGGACTCACGTACGAGCAGTACTTC.

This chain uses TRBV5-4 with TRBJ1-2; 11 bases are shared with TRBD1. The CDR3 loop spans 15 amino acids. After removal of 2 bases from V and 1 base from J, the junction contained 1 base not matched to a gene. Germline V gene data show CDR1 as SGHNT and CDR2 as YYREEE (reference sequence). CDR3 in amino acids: CASSLGTGGNYGYTF. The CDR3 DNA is TGTGCCAGCAGCTTAGGGACAGGGGGTAACTATGGCTACACCTTC.